These 12 T cell receptor beta chains share one sample of origin, sequenced in a study of metastatic and nonmetastatic thyroid tumors. TCRdb reassembled clones from the PCR reads with MiXCR. Among some 10,000 clones listed, roughly 28% were seen once. Not a single patient had been given any form of treatment at any point before undergoing thyroid surgery. The sample taken for sequencing was tumor tissue. The receptors were sampled from a male donor with papillary thyroid cancer or a benign thyroid nodule (not recorded which). Some clones in this sample may be carry-over from other donors' samples.

This clone was counted between two and nine times. The chain employs TRBV12-3 or TRBV12-4 and TRBJ2-7, with no clear D. The CDR3 runs to 14 residues. Deletions cut 3 bases from V and 1 base from J, with 10 bases between. CDR3 nucleotide sequence: TGTGCCAGCAGTTTCGCCCCAGGATCCTACGAGCAGTACTTC. Translated, it gives CASSFAPGSYEQYF.

CDR3 DNA sequence: TGTGCCAGCAGCTTGAGGGTAGCGGGGCTCAATGAGCAGTTCTTC. This gives the protein CASSLRVAGLNEQFF. The rearrangement joins TRBV5-6 to TRBJ2-1; 8 bases line up with TRBD2. The CDR3 is 15 residues long. V shed 1 base, J shed 6 bases, and the junction held 6 bases outside the gene matches. Germline-derived CDR1 and CDR2 are SGHDT and YYEEEE. The full variable domain, in which reference TRBV5-6 and TRBJ2-1 provide the parts outside the CDR3, is DAGVTQSPTHLIKTRGQQVTLRCSPKSGHDTVSWYQQALGQGPQFIFQYYEEEERQRGNFPDRFSGHQFPNYSSELNVNALLLGDSALYLCASSLRVAGLNEQFFGPGTRLTVL.

This clone was seen a single time. Since a much larger clone is just one base distant, this may be a read error. The chain carries TRBV3-1 and TRBJ2-2; D is perhaps TRBD1 (6 bases). The CDR3 is 13 residues long. Per germline, CDR1 LGHDT and CDR2 YNNKEL (reference sequence). Trimming pared 3 bases from V and 7 bases from J, leaving 9 bases between. As DNA, the CDR3 is TGTGCCAGCAGCCAGCAGGGGATCGGGGAGCTGTTTTTT. This codes for CASSQQGIGELFF.

Judged by abundance, this clone is medium-sized. The gene calls are TRBV4-3 and TRBJ2-5, with D unclear. CDR3 length equals 15 residues. V dropped 0 bases and J dropped 5 bases, with 13 bases sitting between them. Per germline, CDR1 LGHNA and CDR2 YSLEER. In DNA form, the CDR3 reads TGCGCCAGCAGCCAAGATGTTAGTAGTACGGAGACCCAGTACTTC. It is translated as CASSQDVSSTETQYF.

This clone showed up just a few times. The V call is TRBV6-1, the J call TRBJ1-6, with 7 bases identical to TRBD1. CDR1 is MNHNS and CDR2 is SASEGT in the germline V gene. The CDR3 length is 15 residues. V was pared by 6 bases and J by 6 bases, with 8 bases of the junction left unmatched. The CDR3 region is CASSQTTGSNSPLHF. For the CDR3, the DNA is TGTGCCAGCAGCCAAACGACAGGGTCTAATTCACCCCTCCACTTT.

The gene calls are TRBV15 and TRBJ1-3, with D maybe TRBD1 (5 bases). This CDR3 is built from 16 residues. Germline V gene data show CDR1 as LNHNV and CDR2 as YYDKDF (reference sequence). V dropped 3 bases and J dropped 4 bases, with 16 bases sitting between them. CDR3 nucleotide sequence: TGTGCCACCAGCAGTTTCTTAGACAGTGAAGGAAACACCATATATTTT. As protein: CATSSFLDSEGNTIYF.

This clone is judged medium-sized. This sequence joins TRBV20-1 and TRBJ1-2; 7 nucleotides match TRBD1. Looked up from germline, CDR1 is DFQATT and CDR2 is SNEGSKA (reference sequence). The CDR3 has 11 residues. CDR3 in amino acids: CKRQDRNGYTF. Written as DNA, the CDR3 is TGCAAGAGGCAGGACAGGAATGGCTACACCTTC.

In its sample, this clone was seen a few times. Since a much larger clone is just one base distant, this may be a read error. This chain joins TRBV27 and TRBJ2-3; 8 bases are shared with TRBD1. This CDR3 has 13 amino acids. J was trimmed by 5 bases and V by 9 bases; bases with no gene match: 7. In germline, CDR1 is MNHEY, CDR2 SMNVEV (reference sequence). CDR3 sequence: CASRTGSVDTQYF. The CDR3 DNA is TGTGCCAGTCGGACAGGGTCAGTAGATACGCAGTATTTT.

V is TRBV7-2 and J is TRBJ1-6; TRBD1 matches 9 bases. The CDR3 has 15 amino acids. Trimming removed 4 bases from V and 7 bases from J; junction bases left unmatched: 5. The germline V gene has CDR1 SGHTA and CDR2 FQGNSA. CDR3 DNA: TGTGCCAGCAGCTCGCGGACAGGGGACAATTCACCCCTCCACTTT. Residues: CASSSRTGDNSPLHF. The variable domain in full, completed from reference TRBV7-2 and TRBJ1-6, reads GAGVSQSPSNKVTEKGKDVELRCDPISGHTALYWYRQSLGQGLEFLIYFQGNSAPDKSGLPSDRFSAERTGGSVSTLTIQRTQQEDSAVYLCASSSRTGDNSPLHFGNGTRLTVT.

This clone has more than one count but fewer than ten. V usage is TRBV6-9 and J usage is TRBJ2-1, with D possibly matching TRBD2 (6 bases). The ends were cut back, 7 bases at V and 15 bases at J, with 16 bases in the middle. CDR1 MNHGY and CDR2 SVAAGI come from the germline V gene. The CDR3 loop spans 11 amino acids. The CDR3 spells CASIYYGTGFF. The CDR3 coding sequence is TGTGCCAGCATCTATTACGGGACTGGGTTCTTC.

A word on this clone: One end of the junction varies from germline; a read error may be responsible. CDR3 nucleotides: TGTGCCAGCAGTCCCCCTTGGGATGAGCAGCTCTTC. As protein: CASSPPWDEQLF. The chain couples TRBV6-2 or TRBV6-3 to TRBJ2-1; D is ambiguous. The V gene's germline CDR1 is MNHEY and CDR2 SVGEGT. The CDR3 length is 12 residues.

The V and J genes are TRBV4-2 and TRBJ1-2, with no clear D. In germline, CDR1 is LGHNA, CDR2 YNFKEQ. This CDR3 region has 12 residues. Trimming pared 3 bases from V and 2 bases from J, leaving 4 bases between. For the CDR3, the DNA is TGTGCCAGCAGCCAGGGGAACTATGGCTACACCTTC. This sequence encodes CASSQGNYGYTF.